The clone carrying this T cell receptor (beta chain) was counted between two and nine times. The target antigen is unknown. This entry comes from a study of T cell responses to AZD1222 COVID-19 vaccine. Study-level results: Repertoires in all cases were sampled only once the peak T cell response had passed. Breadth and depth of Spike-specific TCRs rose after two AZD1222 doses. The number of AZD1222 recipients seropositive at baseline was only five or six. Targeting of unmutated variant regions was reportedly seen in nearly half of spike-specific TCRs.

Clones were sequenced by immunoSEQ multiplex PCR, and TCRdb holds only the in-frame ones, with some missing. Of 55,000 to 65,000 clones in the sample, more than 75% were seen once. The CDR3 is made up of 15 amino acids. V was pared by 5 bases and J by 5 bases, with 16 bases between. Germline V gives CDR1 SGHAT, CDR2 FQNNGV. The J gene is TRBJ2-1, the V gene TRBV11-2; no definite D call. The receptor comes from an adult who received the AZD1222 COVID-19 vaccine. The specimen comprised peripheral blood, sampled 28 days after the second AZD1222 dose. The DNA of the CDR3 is TGTGCCAGCAGCCCCCGGATGGTAGCAGACAATGAGCAGTTCTTC. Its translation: CASSPRMVADNEQFF.